This T cell receptor beta chain was observed in a study of PD-1 blockade in mismatch repair-deficient tumors. About this clone itself: Its antigen is still unknown.

Trimming removed 0 bases from V and 3 bases from J, with 5 bases in between. The CDR3 is 13 residues long. From germline, CDR1 is LGHNA and CDR2 YNFKEQ. Study-level points and caveats: Rapid post-treatment expansion, then contraction, generally preceding radiologic response, marked tumor-resident clones.

The table came from immunoSEQ multiplex PCR; TCRdb's copy has only in-frame clones and leaves some out. The sample lists about 38,000 clones; 70% to 90% were seen once. PCR or immunohistochemistry showed mismatch repair deficiency in every enrolled patient. The sequences come from peripheral blood, collected 75 to 85 weeks after starting pembrolizumab. This sequence joins TRBV4-2 and TRBJ1-2; D ambiguous. The sequence was obtained from an adult with mismatch repair-deficient cancer. The CDR3, as DNA: TGTGCCAGCAGCCAAGACCCCTACTATGGCTACACCTTC. Translating it yields CASSQDPYYGYTF.